These 25 T cell receptor beta chains came from one sample sequenced in a study of regulatory T cells. Broader study findings: Hydrophobic residues at CDR3 positions 6 and 7 were enriched in conventional CD4+ T cells of CD3G-deficient patients.

Primers: 52 TRBV forward and 13 TRBJ reverse. Repertoires were generated with immunoSEQ multiplex PCR, while TCRdb's copy carries only in-frame clones and drops some. The table records over 30,000 clones, 93% of them present only once. These receptors are not linked to any known antigen. Sequencing input: conventional CD4+ T cells sorted from blood. The receptor set was obtained from a child aged 2-15 years with CD3G deficiency.

This sequence joins TRBV7-9 and TRBJ2-3; 13 bases are shared with TRBD2. J lost 7 bases, V lost 5 bases, and 15 bases had no gene match. This CDR3 contains 18 residues. In germline, CDR1 is SEHNR, CDR2 FQNEAQ (reference sequence). The CDR3 spells CASSRQGGLAGVSNTQYF. CDR3 DNA sequence: TGTGCCAGCAGCCGACAGGGAGGACTAGCGGGAGTCAGCAATACGCAGTATTTT.

The chain uses TRBV7-9 and TRBJ2-1; D gene unclear. V lost 4 bases to trimming and J lost 10 bases, with 11 bases between them. Germline V gene data show CDR1 as SEHNR and CDR2 as FQNEAQ (reference sequence). The CDR3 has 12 amino acids. The CDR3 DNA reads as TGTGCCAGCAGCTGGGAACAGACAGAGCAGTTCTTC. Its protein product is CASSWEQTEQFF.

This clone was picked up one time. V gene TRBV6-1 combines with J gene TRBJ1-2; perhaps TRBD1 as D (5 bases). This CDR3 spans 13 amino acids. The V end was cut by 8 bases, the J end by 4 bases, with 14 bases between. Germline V lookup: CDR1 MNHNS, CDR2 SASEGT. In DNA, the CDR3 is TGTGCCAGCGGGCCGGGACCTATCTATGGCTACACCTTC. The encoded protein is CASGPGPIYGYTF.

The chain couples TRBV28 to TRBJ1-5; D is undetermined. V lost 3 bases and J lost 4, with 13 bases in between. Germline loops: CDR1 MDHEN, CDR2 SYDVKM. The CDR3 sequence is 15 residues long. Written as DNA, the CDR3 is TGTGCCAGCAGTTTGGGTGCTTTTGGAAATCAGCCCCAGCATTTT. It is translated as CASSLGAFGNQPQHF.

The chain couples TRBV5-1 to TRBJ2-1; possible D gene TRBD2, 5 bases. In germline, CDR1 is SGHRS, CDR2 YFSETQ. This CDR3 contains 13 residues. V lost 1 base to trimming and J lost 5 bases, with 7 bases between them. In DNA, the CDR3 is TGCGCCAGCAGCTTGACTAGTAACAATGAGCAGTTCTTC. Translating it yields CASSLTSNNEQFF.

With regard to this clone: Sequence at one end of the junction differs from germline and may be a read error. The genes are TRBV28 and TRBJ2-7; D may be TRBD1 (6 bases). Germline values: CDR1 MDHEN, CDR2 SYDVKM. This CDR3 comprises 12 residues. Written as DNA, the CDR3 is TGTGCCAGCAGTTTAACGAGGGACATTATGGTCTTC. Its translation is CASSLTRDIMVF.

This chain uses TRBV6-1 with TRBJ2-7; possibly TRBD1 or TRBD2 for D (5 bases each). Trimming left V 11 bases short and J 3 bases short, with 20 bases between. Germline assignment: CDR1 MNHNS and CDR2 SASEGT. The CDR3 sequence is 14 residues long. DNA for the CDR3: TGTGCCTGCCGTTTGGGGGTTCTAGACTACGAGCAGTACTTC. Translated: CACRLGVLDYEQYF.

The rearrangement uses TRBV28 and TRBJ1-1; no reliable D call. Germline V gene lookup returns CDR1 MDHEN and CDR2 SYDVKM. The CDR3 loop spans 13 amino acids. The V gene lost 5 bases and the J gene lost 11 bases, with 18 bases spanning the gap. CDR3 amino acids: CASSPQNSRVAFF. As DNA, the CDR3 is TGTGCCAGCAGTCCCCAAAACAGTAGAGTGGCTTTCTTT.

The CDR3 here is CASSPWGRGSTDTQYF. The CDR3, as DNA: TGCGCCAGCAGCCCCTGGGGGCGGGGGAGCACAGATACGCAGTATTTT. The chain employs TRBV4-1 and TRBJ2-3, with D possibly matching TRBD2 (7 bases). CDR3 length: 16 amino acids. Germline V gene lookup returns CDR1 MGHRA and CDR2 YSYEKL. V was cut by 4 bases and J by 0 bases, with 14 bases left in between.

This chain's CDR3 is CASSLDSDEQYF. The CDR3, as DNA: TGTGCCAGCAGCTTGGACAGTGACGAGCAGTACTTC. The chain has TRBV7-8 and TRBJ2-7; D perhaps matches TRBD1 (6 bases). The length of the CDR3 is 12 residues. Trimming took 3 bases from V and 5 from J, leaving 8 bases between them. Germline loops: CDR1 SGHVS, CDR2 FQNEAQ.

The chain joins TRBV7-8 to TRBJ2-5; D may be TRBD1 (6 bases). The CDR3 extends over 14 amino acids. V lost 5 bases and J lost 4, with 14 bases in between. Germline lookup yields CDR1 SGHVS and CDR2 FQNEAQ. This CDR3 is CASSPGASRETQYF. The CDR3 bases are TGTGCCAGCAGCCCAGGGGCTAGCAGAGAGACCCAGTACTTC.

V gene TRBV6-6 combines with J gene TRBJ2-7, with 11 bases identical to TRBD2. The CDR3 is 16 residues long. Germline trimming cut 8 bases from V and 0 bases from J; bases unmatched to any gene: 9. The germline gives CDR1 MNHNY, CDR2 SVGAGI (reference sequence). CDR3 in DNA: TGTGCCAGCGAACGGGGGACTAGCGGTTACTCCTACGAGCAGTACTTC. It codes for CASERGTSGYSYEQYF.

The chain links TRBV6-1 to TRBJ2-1; D is ambiguous. V lost 2 bases to trimming and J lost 7 bases, with 15 bases between them. Germline-derived CDR1 and CDR2 are MNHNS and SASEGT. The CDR3 runs 15 residues. The CDR3 bases are TGTGCCAGCAGTGAATTAGTCGGTGGGTGGAATGAGCAGTTCTTC. Amino acids: CASSELVGGWNEQFF.

J is TRBJ2-3 and V is TRBV10-2, with TRBD2 matching 14 bases. The CDR3 sequence is 15 residues long. Germline loops: CDR1 WSHSY, CDR2 SAAADI. Trimming cost V 6 bases and J 7 bases; bases outside gene matches: 6. CDR3 sequence reads: CASRKGLAGENTQYF. The CDR3 nucleotides are TGCGCCAGCAGGAAGGGACTAGCGGGAGAAAATACGCAGTATTTT.

The chain couples TRBV6-1 to TRBJ2-7, with a tentative D call TRBD1 (5 bases). Trimming removed 4 bases from V and 5 bases from J, with 15 bases in between. CDR3 length: 14 amino acids. Germline V gene lookup returns CDR1 MNHNS and CDR2 SASEGT. The CDR3 DNA reads as TGTGCCAGCAGTGTGCAGGGTTCAGTCCACGAGCAGTACTTC. Its translation is CASSVQGSVHEQYF.

The sample holds one count of this clone. The chain combines TRBV7-9 with TRBJ1-4, with 7 bases that match TRBD1. V trimming: 4 bases; J trimming: 4 bases; junction bases outside the gene matches: 6. CDR1 and CDR2 from the germline V gene are SEHNR and FQNEAQ (reference sequence). This CDR3 is built from 15 residues. As DNA, the CDR3 is TGTGCCAGCAGCTGGGGACAGATCAGTAATGAAAAACTGTTTTTT. Protein: CASSWGQISNEKLFF. Complete variable domain (other parts from reference TRBV7-9 and TRBJ1-4): DTGVSQNPRHKITKRGQNVTFRCDPISEHNRLYWYRQTLGQGPEFLTYFQNEAQLEKSRLLSDRFSAERPKGSFSTLEIQRTEQGDSAMYLCASSWGQISNEKLFFGSGTQLSVL.

This clone has only a few counts. The rearrangement uses TRBV5-1 and TRBJ2-3, with a tentative D call TRBD1 (7 bases). The length of the CDR3 is 15 residues. Germline loops: CDR1 SGHRS, CDR2 YFSETQ. Trimming took 4 bases from V and 1 from J, leaving 13 bases between them. DNA for the CDR3: TGCGCCAGCAGCCGCAGGGGGGAGGGCACAGATACGCAGTATTTT. It is translated as CASSRRGEGTDTQYF.

V gene TRBV18 combines with J gene TRBJ1-1; perhaps TRBD1 as D (6 bases). V lost 3 bases to trimming and J lost 6 bases, with 11 bases between them. Germline CDR1 reads KGHSH; CDR2 reads LQKENI. This CDR3 spans 13 amino acids. CDR3 protein: CASSPTQGPEAFF. CDR3 sequence (DNA): TGTGCCAGCTCACCTACCCAGGGGCCTGAAGCTTTCTTT.

The V call is TRBV7-9, the J call TRBJ1-1; D remains ambiguous. From germline, CDR1 is SEHNR and CDR2 FQNEAQ (reference sequence). The germline V and J ends were trimmed by 8 bases and 4 bases, with 11 bases remaining between them. This CDR3 has 12 residues. CDR3 bases: TGTGCCAGCGACCGGGTAGGCACTGAAGCTTTCTTT. Translating gives CASDRVGTEAFF.

The V call is TRBV7-9, the J call TRBJ2-3; TRBD2 aligns across 15 bases. The ends lost 5 bases at V and 4 bases at J; junction bases unmatched: 4. The CDR3 runs 16 residues. Germline-derived CDR1 and CDR2 are SEHNR and FQNEAQ (reference sequence). CDR3 protein: CASSHGLAGGADTQYF. As DNA, the CDR3 is TGTGCCAGCAGCCACGGACTAGCGGGAGGGGCAGATACGCAGTATTTT.

Regarding this clone: Other DNA sequences of this sample code for an identical CDR3. The V gene is TRBV28, the J gene TRBJ1-5; D uncertain. Germline V gene lookup returns CDR1 MDHEN and CDR2 SYDVKM. V was trimmed by 2 bases and J by 4 bases, leaving 3 bases between them. The CDR3 has 12 residues. CDR3 loop: CASSLGNQPQHF. The CDR3, as DNA: TGTGCCAGCAGTTTAGGGAATCAGCCCCAGCATTTT.

J is TRBJ2-5 and V is TRBV28; 7 bases are shared with TRBD1. The CDR3 runs 15 residues. V was clipped by 5 bases and J by 6 bases; unmatched bases: 12. Germline V gene data show CDR1 as MDHEN and CDR2 as SYDVKM. The CDR3 coding sequence is TGTGCCAGCAGTCCGCGACAGGGATTGTGGAAGACCCAGTACTTC. Protein: CASSPRQGLWKTQYF.

The J gene is TRBJ1-6, the V gene TRBV28; 9 bases agree with TRBD1. The V and J ends lost 3 bases and 5 bases, in that order; junction bases with no gene match: 2. The CDR3 sequence is 15 residues long. CDR1 is MDHEN, CDR2 SYDVKM, per germline. DNA for the CDR3: TGTGCCAGCAGTTTCGGGGACAGGGATAATTCACCCCTCCACTTT. This sequence encodes CASSFGDRDNSPLHF.

The gene calls are TRBV11-2 and TRBJ2-5; D call uncertain. Per the germline V gene, CDR1 is SGHAT and CDR2 is FQNNGV. V was shortened by 1 base and J by 4 bases, with 10 bases between the two germline ends. The CDR3 contains 14 residues. The CDR3 is CASSLAVTGETQYF. The DNA for the CDR3 is TGTGCCAGCAGCTTAGCCGTCACGGGAGAGACCCAGTACTTC.

This rearrangement joins TRBV6-6 to TRBJ2-7; 9 bases agree with TRBD2. The CDR3 is made up of 15 amino acids. Germline V CDR1 and CDR2: MNHNY, SVGAGI (reference sequence). V was pared by 0 bases and J by 6 bases, with 6 bases of the junction left unmatched. The CDR3 reads CASSYSYSAGGEQYF. As DNA, the CDR3 is TGTGCCAGCAGTTACTCGTATTCAGCGGGAGGCGAGCAGTACTTC.